This entry lists 27 T cell receptor beta chains sequenced from one sample in a study of CD8 T cells in Susac syndrome. Reverse transcription of 0.5 to 1 ug RNA used random hexamers. TCRdb itself ran the immunoSEQ multiplex PCR reads through MiXCR, one entry per CDR3 protein. The data hold tens of thousands of distinct CDR3 sequences, with 90% to 95% observed a single time. The sample taken for sequencing was CD8+ T cells from PBMCs. The receptor source for this set is a human donor in good health.

This clonotype was observed a single time. The chain has TRBV15 and TRBJ2-3, with TRBD2 identical over 12 bases. Germline V gives CDR1 LNHNV, CDR2 YYDKDF (reference sequence). Losses at the gene ends were 0 bases for V and 6 bases for J; bases not matched to a gene: 7. The CDR3 consists of 17 residues. Here the CDR3 DNA reads TGTGCCACCAGCAGAGAAGCTAGACTAGCGGGAGTGGATACGCAGTATTTT. As protein: CATSREARLAGVDTQYF.

This rearrangement joins TRBV7-9 to TRBJ2-1; D unclear. The CDR3 is 15 residues long. V lost 6 bases to trimming and J lost 3 bases, with 15 bases between them. CDR1 is SEHNR and CDR2 is FQNEAQ in the germline V gene (reference sequence). CDR3 residues: CASSAKKGYYNEQFF. The CDR3 nucleotides are TGTGCCAGCAGTGCAAAAAAAGGCTACTACAATGAGCAGTTCTTC.

This clonotype was seen just once. The CDR3 reads CASSFGDSVYNEQFF. The CDR3, as DNA: TGTGCCAGCAGTTTTGGGGACAGCGTCTACAATGAGCAGTTCTTC. The rearrangement joins TRBV7-9 to TRBJ2-1; 7 bases map to TRBD1. The V gene's germline CDR1 is SEHNR and CDR2 FQNEAQ (reference sequence). J lost 3 bases, V lost 6 bases, and 8 bases had no gene match. The CDR3 loop spans 15 amino acids.

Of note for this clonotype: This likely comes from a read error, as the CDR3 has no conserved phenylalanine or tryptophan at its end. The chain joins TRBV7-9 to TRBJ2-3; 8 bases fit TRBD2. The V gene end was trimmed by 0 bases and the J gene end by 3 bases; junction bases not matched to a gene: 8. The CDR3 has 17 residues. Germline CDR1 SEHNR, CDR2 FQNEAQ (reference sequence). This chain's CDR3 is CASSLARLGGRTDTQYL. The CDR3 DNA sequence: TGTGCCAGCAGCTTAGCCCGACTGGGCGGGAGGACAGATACGCAGTATCTT.

This chain uses TRBV6-2 or TRBV6-3 with TRBJ1-1; possibly TRBD1 for D (6 bases). The V gene lost 2 bases and the J gene lost 3 bases, with 13 bases spanning the gap. Germline V gene sequence: CDR1 MNHEY, CDR2 SVGEGT. CDR3 length: 15 amino acids. The CDR3 region is CASSYGGPRDTEAFF. The CDR3, as DNA: TGTGCCAGCAGTTACGGGGGGCCCCGGGACACTGAAGCTTTCTTT.

V and J are TRBV4-2 and TRBJ1-4; no reliable D call. CDR3 length: 16 amino acids. Germline V CDR1 and CDR2: LGHNA, YNFKEQ. V shed 0 bases and J shed 3 bases, with 11 bases lying between them. The CDR3 here is CASSQELGRPNEKLFF. CDR3 nucleotide sequence: TGTGCCAGCAGCCAAGAATTAGGACGGCCTAATGAAAAACTGTTTTTT.

The rearrangement uses TRBV29-1 and TRBJ1-1, with D uncertain. The V end was cut by 1 base, the J end by 3 bases, with 3 bases between. The germline V gene encodes CDR1 SQVTM and CDR2 ANQGSEA. This CDR3 is 11 amino acids long. The CDR3 reads CSVEGHTEAFF. As DNA, the CDR3 is TGCAGCGTTGAAGGGCACACTGAAGCTTTCTTT.

CDR3 bases: TGTGCCAGCAGCTTAGTGGCTAGAGGGAGCTCCTACGAGCAGTACTTC. As protein: CASSLVARGSSYEQYF. The chain links TRBV7-8 to TRBJ2-7; the D gene is possibly TRBD2 (5 bases). Per germline, CDR1 SGHVS and CDR2 FQNEAQ. This CDR3 has 16 amino acids. V was shortened by 1 base and J by 0 bases, with 13 bases between the two germline ends.

V is TRBV6-5 and J is TRBJ2-7; D is perhaps TRBD1 or TRBD2 (5 bases each). This CDR3 has 14 amino acids. Germline lookup yields CDR1 MNHEY and CDR2 SVGAGI. V was shortened by 0 bases and J by 4 bases, with 10 bases between the two germline ends. The CDR3 spells CASSYSGAVYEQYF. Here the CDR3 DNA reads TGTGCCAGCAGTTACTCCGGGGCCGTTTACGAGCAGTACTTC.

The CDR3: CASSSYRVNTEAFF. DNA of the CDR3: TGTGCCAGCAGTTCCTACAGGGTGAACACTGAAGCTTTCTTT. This chain joins TRBV27 and TRBJ1-1; TRBD1 might be the D (6 bases). The CDR3 loop spans 14 amino acids. Per germline, CDR1 MNHEY and CDR2 SMNVEV (reference sequence). V was pared by 4 bases and J by 0 bases, with 9 bases between.

CDR3 residues: CASSLLGPYNEQFF. As DNA, the CDR3 is TGTGCCAGCAGCTTACTGGGACCATACAATGAGCAGTTCTTC. The chain employs TRBV7-6 and TRBJ2-1, with D perhaps matching TRBD1 or TRBD2 (5 bases each). Looked up from germline, CDR1 is SGHVS and CDR2 is FNYEAQ. The length of the CDR3 is 14 residues. Trimming pared 2 bases from V and 4 bases from J, leaving 9 bases between.

V and J are TRBV19 and TRBJ2-5; tentative D call: TRBD2 (5 bases). Trimming took off 1 base at V and 2 bases at J, with 8 bases between the two ends. Germline V gives CDR1 LNHDA, CDR2 SQIVND (reference sequence). There are 14 residues in the CDR3. The CDR3 loop reads CASSIAGGQETQYF. In DNA form, the CDR3 reads TGTGCCAGTAGTATAGCAGGAGGACAAGAGACCCAGTACTTC.

This clonotype was seen only a few times. The chain joins TRBV19 to TRBJ1-2, with D tentatively TRBD1 (5 bases). This CDR3 is built from 15 residues. V was trimmed by 1 base and J by 7 bases, leaving 16 bases between them. Per germline, CDR1 LNHDA and CDR2 SQIVND (reference sequence). The CDR3 DNA is TGTGCCAGTAGTATAGTTCCTGGACACGCCCTTGGCTACACCTTC. This encodes CASSIVPGHALGYTF.

The genes are TRBV20-1 and TRBJ2-1; D remains unclear. CDR1 DFQATT and CDR2 SNEGSKA come from the germline V gene (reference sequence). With 0 bases removed from V and 4 bases from J, the gap between germline ends came to 10 bases. The CDR3 covers 14 residues. CDR3 nucleotides: TGCAGTGCTAGAGATCGAAGACAATACAATGAGCAGTTCTTC. Translating gives CSARDRRQYNEQFF.

V and J are TRBV29-1 and TRBJ2-3; 9 positions agree with TRBD2. Trimming at V came to 3 bases and at J to 7 bases, leaving 11 bases not matched to a gene. CDR3 length: 15 residues. Germline V gives CDR1 SQVTM, CDR2 ANQGSEA. The CDR3 loop is CSVEIAGELRNTQYF. For the CDR3, the DNA is TGCAGCGTTGAGATAGCGGGGGAGTTGAGGAATACGCAGTATTTT.

The J gene is TRBJ2-7, the V gene TRBV4-1, with TRBD2 identical over 10 bases. The germline CDR1 and CDR2 sequences are MGHRA and YSYEKL. The ends lost 1 base at V and 3 bases at J; junction bases unmatched: 3. This CDR3 is 15 amino acids long. The CDR3 reads CASSQGPSGGYEQYF. The DNA for the CDR3 is TGCGCCAGCAGCCAAGGCCCTAGCGGGGGCTACGAGCAGTACTTC.

The count of this clonotype is one. This chain's CDR3 is CASSLAGDKVSYNEQFF. Written as DNA, the CDR3 is TGTGCCAGCAGCTTGGCTGGGGACAAGGTCTCCTACAATGAGCAGTTCTTC. The V call is TRBV7-9, the J call TRBJ2-1, with D possibly being TRBD1 (6 bases). This CDR3 spans 17 amino acids. V lost 3 bases, J lost 0 bases, and 15 bases lay in between. CDR1 is SEHNR and CDR2 is FQNEAQ in the germline V gene (reference sequence).

The CDR3 DNA reads TGTGCCAGCAGCTTGTCCGGGACTAGCGGGAGGGTTAGCACAGATACGCAGTATTTT. It codes for CASSLSGTSGRVSTDTQYF. The chain couples TRBV5-4 to TRBJ2-3, with TRBD2 matching 16 bases. Germline lookup yields CDR1 SGHNT and CDR2 YYREEE (reference sequence). The ends lost 1 base at V and 0 bases at J; junction bases unmatched: 5. The length of the CDR3 is 19 residues. The full variable domain, completed using reference TRBV5-4 and TRBJ2-3, is ETGVTQSPTHLIKTRGQQVTLRCSSQSGHNTVSWYQQALGQGPQFIFQYYREEENGRGNFPPRFSGLQFPNYSSELNVNALELDDSALYLCASSLSGTSGRVSTDTQYFGPGTRLTVL.

The chain uses TRBV21-1 and TRBJ1-5. TRBV21-1 is flagged as a pseudogene. The CDR3 length is 16 residues. The CDR3 DNA reads TGTGCCAGCAGAAAGGGGCAGGCCTCTAGCAATCAGCCCCAGCATTTT. Protein sequence: CASRKGQASSNQPQHF.

This chain links TRBV3-1 with TRBJ1-2; TRBD1 is a possible D gene (6 bases). The CDR3 contains 14 residues. V lost 5 bases to trimming and J lost 4 bases, with 14 bases between them. The germline gives CDR1 LGHDT, CDR2 YNNKEL (reference sequence). The CDR3 DNA is TGTGCCAGCAGCGAAACAGGGTTAAGCTATGGCTACACCTTC. As protein: CASSETGLSYGYTF.

V and J are TRBV19 and TRBJ1-5, with D maybe TRBD1 (6 bases). The germline V gene encodes CDR1 LNHDA and CDR2 SQIVND (reference sequence). The CDR3 contains 15 residues. Trimming took off 1 base at V and 3 bases at J, with 10 bases between the two ends. The CDR3 loop reads CASSIGGGFNQPQHF. CDR3 DNA: TGTGCCAGTAGTATAGGTGGGGGCTTCAATCAGCCCCAGCATTTT. Supplemented by reference TRBV19 and TRBJ1-5, the full variable domain reads DGGITQSPKYLFRKEGQNVTLSCEQNLNHDAMYWYRQDPGQGLRLIYYSQIVNDFQKGDIAEGYSVSREKKESFPLTVTSAQKNPTAFYLCASSIGGGFNQPQHFGDGTRLSIL.

This chain joins TRBV6-5 and TRBJ2-2; 10 bases match TRBD2. J was trimmed by 3 bases and V by 2 bases; bases with no gene match: 9. In germline, CDR1 is MNHEY, CDR2 SVGAGI. This CDR3 has 18 amino acids. CDR3: CASSYTPSSGRYTGELFF. The CDR3 DNA reads TGTGCCAGCAGTTACACCCCTTCTAGCGGGAGATACACCGGGGAGCTGTTTTTT.

The chain joins TRBV25-1 to TRBJ2-7; D is possibly TRBD1 or TRBD2 (5 bases each). Per germline, CDR1 MGHDK and CDR2 SYGVNS. The CDR3 has 16 residues. Between the trimmed V and J ends, which lost 7 bases and 2 bases, there was a span of 21 bases. Written as DNA, the CDR3 is TGTGCCAGCACCCACCGGTGGGCAGGGAGTCCCTACGAGCAGTACTTC. This gives the protein CASTHRWAGSPYEQYF.

The CDR3 nucleotides read TGTGCCAGCAGCGATGGCGAGGCCACAGATACGCAGTATTTT. It specifies CASSDGEATDTQYF. V and J are TRBV6-4 and TRBJ2-3; D is ambiguous. This CDR3 spans 14 amino acids. Germline V lookup: CDR1 MRHNA, CDR2 SNTAGT. The ends were cut back, 6 bases at V and 2 bases at J, with 12 bases in the middle.

The V and J genes are TRBV6-6 and TRBJ2-7; 11 bases align to TRBD2. CDR3 length: 15 residues. Per the germline V gene, CDR1 is MNHNY and CDR2 is SVGAGI (reference sequence). The V segment lost 6 bases and the J segment 0 bases; nucleotides outside the gene matches: 4. The chain's CDR3 is CASSLTSGGSYEQYF. The DNA for the CDR3 is TGTGCCAGCAGCCTAACTAGCGGGGGCTCCTACGAGCAGTACTTC.

The V gene is TRBV20-1, the J gene TRBJ2-3; TRBD2 agrees at 8 bases. The V gene end was trimmed by 5 bases and the J gene end by 2 bases; junction bases not matched to a gene: 9. Germline CDR1 reads DFQATT; CDR2 reads SNEGSKA (reference sequence). The CDR3 totals 15 residues. As DNA, the CDR3 is TGCAGTGCTCTCATTAGCGGGGATAACACAGATACGCAGTATTTT. This encodes CSALISGDNTDTQYF.

V usage is TRBV6-1 and J usage is TRBJ2-1; D may be TRBD1 (6 bases). The V gene's germline CDR1 is MNHNS and CDR2 SASEGT. The CDR3 contains 16 residues. V was trimmed by 0 bases and J by 2 bases, leaving 11 bases between them. CDR3 coding DNA: TGTGCCAGCAGTGAAGCCGGCAGGGGCCCCTACAATGAGCAGTTCTTC. It specifies CASSEAGRGPYNEQFF.